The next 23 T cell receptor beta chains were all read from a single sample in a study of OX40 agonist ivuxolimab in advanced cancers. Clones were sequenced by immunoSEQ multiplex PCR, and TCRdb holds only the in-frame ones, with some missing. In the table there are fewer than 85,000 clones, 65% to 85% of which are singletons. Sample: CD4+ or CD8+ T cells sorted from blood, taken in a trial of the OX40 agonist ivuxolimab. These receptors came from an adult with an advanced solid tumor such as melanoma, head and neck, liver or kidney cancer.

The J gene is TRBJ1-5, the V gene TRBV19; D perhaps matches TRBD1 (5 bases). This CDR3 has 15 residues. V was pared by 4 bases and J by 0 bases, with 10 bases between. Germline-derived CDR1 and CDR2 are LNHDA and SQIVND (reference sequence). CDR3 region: CASSRGVSSNQPQHF. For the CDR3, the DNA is TGTGCCAGTAGTAGGGGGGTTTCTAGCAATCAGCCCCAGCATTTT.

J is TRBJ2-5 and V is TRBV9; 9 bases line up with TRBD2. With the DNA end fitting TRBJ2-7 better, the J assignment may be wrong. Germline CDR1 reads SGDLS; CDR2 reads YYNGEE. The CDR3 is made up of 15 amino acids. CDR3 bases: TGTGCCAGCAGCCTGACTAGCGGAAACTCCTACGAGCAGTACTTC. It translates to CASSLTSGNSYEQYF.

CDR3 loop: CASSPGTAILNIQYF. The CDR3 DNA is TGTGCCAGCAGCCCCGGGACCGCCATCTTAAACATTCAGTACTTC. The V call is TRBV9, the J call TRBJ2-4, with D tentatively TRBD1 or TRBD2 (5 bases each). The CDR3 runs to 15 residues. The ends were cut back, 4 bases at V and 6 bases at J, with 17 bases in the middle. Per the germline V gene, CDR1 is SGDLS and CDR2 is YYNGEE. Full variable domain (missing parts from reference TRBV9 and TRBJ2-4): DSGVTQTPKHLITATGQRVTLRCSPRSGDLSVYWYQQSLDQGLQFLIQYYNGEERAKGNILERFSAQQFPDLHSELNLSSLELGDSALYFCASSPGTAILNIQYFGAGTRLSVL.

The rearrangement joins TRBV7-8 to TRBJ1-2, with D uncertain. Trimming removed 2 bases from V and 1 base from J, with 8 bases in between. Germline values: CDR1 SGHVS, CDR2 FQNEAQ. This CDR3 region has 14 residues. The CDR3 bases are TGTGCCAGCAGCTTATCCTCGCTTAACTATGGCTACACCTTC. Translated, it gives CASSLSSLNYGYTF.

CDR3 nucleotides: TGTGCCAGCAGCCAAAGGGACAGGGATATCGGGGAGCTGTTTTTT. It is translated as CASSQRDRDIGELFF. The V and J genes are TRBV9 and TRBJ2-2, with 9 bases matching TRBD1. Germline V gene sequence: CDR1 SGDLS, CDR2 YYNGEE. The V and J ends lost 4 bases and 7 bases, in that order; junction bases with no gene match: 8. CDR3 length: 15 amino acids.

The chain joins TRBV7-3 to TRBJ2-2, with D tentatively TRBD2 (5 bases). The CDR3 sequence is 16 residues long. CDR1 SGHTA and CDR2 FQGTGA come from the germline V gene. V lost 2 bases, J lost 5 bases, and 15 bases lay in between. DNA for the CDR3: TGTGCCAGCAGCTTACTTGAACTAGGTGGAACCGGGGAGCTGTTTTTT. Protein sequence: CASSLLELGGTGELFF.

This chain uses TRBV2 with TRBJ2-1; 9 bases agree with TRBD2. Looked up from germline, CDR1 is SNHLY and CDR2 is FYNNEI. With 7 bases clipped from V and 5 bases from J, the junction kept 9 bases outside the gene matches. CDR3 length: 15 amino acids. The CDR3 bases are TGTGCCAGCATGTATGCGGGGGGGCCCAACAATGAGCAGTTCTTC. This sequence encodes CASMYAGGPNNEQFF.

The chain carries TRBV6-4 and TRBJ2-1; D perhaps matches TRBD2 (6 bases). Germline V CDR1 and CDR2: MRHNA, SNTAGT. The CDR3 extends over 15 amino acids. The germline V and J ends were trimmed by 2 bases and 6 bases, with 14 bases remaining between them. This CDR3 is CASSDKGLGGNEQFF. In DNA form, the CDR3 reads TGTGCCAGCAGTGACAAAGGCCTGGGGGGCAATGAGCAGTTCTTC.

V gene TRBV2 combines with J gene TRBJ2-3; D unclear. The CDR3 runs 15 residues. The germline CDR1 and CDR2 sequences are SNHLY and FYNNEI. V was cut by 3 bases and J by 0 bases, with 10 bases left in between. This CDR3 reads CASSDDLGSTDTQYF. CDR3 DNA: TGTGCCAGCAGTGATGATCTAGGGAGCACAGATACGCAGTATTTT.

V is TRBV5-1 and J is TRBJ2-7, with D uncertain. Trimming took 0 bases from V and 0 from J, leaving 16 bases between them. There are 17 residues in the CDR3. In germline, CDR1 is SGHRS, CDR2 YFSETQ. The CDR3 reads CASSLVPSDASSYEQYF. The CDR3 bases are TGCGCCAGCAGCTTGGTACCCTCGGACGCGAGCTCCTACGAGCAGTACTTC.

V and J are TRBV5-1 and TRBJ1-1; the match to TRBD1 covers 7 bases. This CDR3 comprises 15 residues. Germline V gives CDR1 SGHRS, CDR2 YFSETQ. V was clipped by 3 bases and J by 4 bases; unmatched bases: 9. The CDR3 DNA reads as TGCGCCAGCAGCTCCCTCGCCGCAGGGGGCACTGAAGCTTTCTTT. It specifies CASSSLAAGGTEAFF.

The CDR3: CASSFSGNTGELFF. CDR3 coding DNA: TGTGCCAGCAGTTTTTCAGGAAACACCGGGGAGCTGTTTTTT. This chain uses TRBV28 with TRBJ2-2, with unresolved D. Germline assignment: CDR1 MDHEN and CDR2 SYDVKM. V lost 3 bases and J lost 2, with 7 bases in between. The CDR3 is 14 amino acids.

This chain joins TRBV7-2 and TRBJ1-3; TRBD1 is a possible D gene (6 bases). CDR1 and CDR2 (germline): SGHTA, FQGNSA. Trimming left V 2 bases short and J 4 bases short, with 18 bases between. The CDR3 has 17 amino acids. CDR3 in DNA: TGTGCCAGCAGCTTAACGACAGGCGGAATTATCGGAAACACCATATATTTT. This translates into CASSLTTGGIIGNTIYF.

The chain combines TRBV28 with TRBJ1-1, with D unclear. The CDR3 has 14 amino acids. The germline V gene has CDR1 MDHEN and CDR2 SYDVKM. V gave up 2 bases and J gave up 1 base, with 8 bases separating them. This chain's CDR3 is CASSLTQQNTEAFF. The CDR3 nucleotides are TGTGCCAGCAGTTTAACTCAGCAGAACACTGAAGCTTTCTTT.

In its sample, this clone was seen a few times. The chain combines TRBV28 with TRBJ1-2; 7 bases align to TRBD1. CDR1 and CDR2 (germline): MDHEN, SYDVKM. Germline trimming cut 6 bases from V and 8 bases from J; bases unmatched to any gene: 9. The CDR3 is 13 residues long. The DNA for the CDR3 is TGTGCCAGCAGAGGGACAGCTCAATCGGGCTACACCTTC. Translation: CASRGTAQSGYTF.

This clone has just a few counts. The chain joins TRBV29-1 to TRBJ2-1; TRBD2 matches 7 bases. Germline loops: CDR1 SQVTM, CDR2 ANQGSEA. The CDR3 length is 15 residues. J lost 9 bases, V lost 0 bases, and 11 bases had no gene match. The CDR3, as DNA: TGCAGCGTTGAAGATCGAGCTAGCGGTAATGGTGAGCAGTTCTTC. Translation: CSVEDRASGNGEQFF.

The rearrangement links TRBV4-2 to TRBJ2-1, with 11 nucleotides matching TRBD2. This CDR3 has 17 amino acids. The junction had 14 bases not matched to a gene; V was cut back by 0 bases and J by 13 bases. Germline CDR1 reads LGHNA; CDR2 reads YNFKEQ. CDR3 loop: CASSQETLAGDLFRQFF. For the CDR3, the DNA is TGTGCCAGCAGCCAAGAAACACTAGCGGGAGACCTCTTTAGACAGTTCTTC.

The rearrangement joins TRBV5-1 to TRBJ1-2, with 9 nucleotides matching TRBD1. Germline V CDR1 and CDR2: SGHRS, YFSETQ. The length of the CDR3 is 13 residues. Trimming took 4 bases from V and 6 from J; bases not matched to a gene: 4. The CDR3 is CASSTRTGDGYTF. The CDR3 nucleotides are TGCGCCAGCAGCACCCGGACAGGGGATGGCTACACCTTC.

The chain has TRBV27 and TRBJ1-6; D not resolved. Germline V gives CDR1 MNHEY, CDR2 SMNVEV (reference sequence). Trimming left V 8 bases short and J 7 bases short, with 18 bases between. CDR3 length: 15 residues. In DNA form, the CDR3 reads TGTGCCAGCGGTTCGTTGGGAGTGGGGAATTCACCCCTCCACTTT. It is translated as CASGSLGVGNSPLHF.

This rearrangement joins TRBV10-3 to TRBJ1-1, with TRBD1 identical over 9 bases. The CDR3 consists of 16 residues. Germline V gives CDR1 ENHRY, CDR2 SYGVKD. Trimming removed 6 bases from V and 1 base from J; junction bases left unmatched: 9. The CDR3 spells CAIRTTGGKGNTEAFF. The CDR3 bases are TGTGCCATCAGAACCACAGGGGGCAAGGGGAACACTGAAGCTTTCTTT.

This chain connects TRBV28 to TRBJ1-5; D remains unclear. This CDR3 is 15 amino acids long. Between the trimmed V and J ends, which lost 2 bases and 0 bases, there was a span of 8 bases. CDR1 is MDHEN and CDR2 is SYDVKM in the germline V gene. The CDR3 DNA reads TGTGCCAGCAGTTTAAGCGAGGGTAGCAATCAGCCCCAGCATTTT. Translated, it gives CASSLSEGSNQPQHF.

For the CDR3, the DNA is TGCGCCAGCAGTGAGTCGCGGGGCGGTTACACAGATACGCAGTATTTT. Its protein is CASSESRGGYTDTQYF. V is TRBV10-2 and J is TRBJ2-3; a weak D match, TRBD2 (6 bases). Germline V lookup: CDR1 WSHSY, CDR2 SAAADI. The V gene lost 0 bases and the J gene lost 2 bases, with 12 bases spanning the gap. This CDR3 contains 16 residues.

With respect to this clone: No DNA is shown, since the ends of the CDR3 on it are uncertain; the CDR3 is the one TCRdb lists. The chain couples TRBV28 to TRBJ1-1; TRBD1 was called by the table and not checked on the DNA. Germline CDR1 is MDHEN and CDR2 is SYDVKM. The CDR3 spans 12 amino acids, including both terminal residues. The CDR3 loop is CASSSSTGEAFF.